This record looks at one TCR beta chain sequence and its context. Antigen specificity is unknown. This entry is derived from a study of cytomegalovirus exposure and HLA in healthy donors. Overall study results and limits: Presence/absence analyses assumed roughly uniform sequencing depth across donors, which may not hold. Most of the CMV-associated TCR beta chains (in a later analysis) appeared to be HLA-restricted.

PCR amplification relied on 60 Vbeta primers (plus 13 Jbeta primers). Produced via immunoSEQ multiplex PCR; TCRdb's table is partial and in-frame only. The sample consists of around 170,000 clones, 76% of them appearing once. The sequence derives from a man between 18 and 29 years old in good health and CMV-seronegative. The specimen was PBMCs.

The CDR3 DNA is TGTGCCACCAGCCCGCGGACAGGGGCTCAGCCCCAGCATTTT. Translated, it gives CATSPRTGAQPQHF. V and J are TRBV15 and TRBJ1-5, with 9 bases lining up with TRBD1. V shed 5 bases and J 6 bases; nucleotides not matched to a gene: 5. This CDR3 has 14 amino acids. Germline CDR1 reads LNHNV; CDR2 reads YYDKDF (reference sequence).